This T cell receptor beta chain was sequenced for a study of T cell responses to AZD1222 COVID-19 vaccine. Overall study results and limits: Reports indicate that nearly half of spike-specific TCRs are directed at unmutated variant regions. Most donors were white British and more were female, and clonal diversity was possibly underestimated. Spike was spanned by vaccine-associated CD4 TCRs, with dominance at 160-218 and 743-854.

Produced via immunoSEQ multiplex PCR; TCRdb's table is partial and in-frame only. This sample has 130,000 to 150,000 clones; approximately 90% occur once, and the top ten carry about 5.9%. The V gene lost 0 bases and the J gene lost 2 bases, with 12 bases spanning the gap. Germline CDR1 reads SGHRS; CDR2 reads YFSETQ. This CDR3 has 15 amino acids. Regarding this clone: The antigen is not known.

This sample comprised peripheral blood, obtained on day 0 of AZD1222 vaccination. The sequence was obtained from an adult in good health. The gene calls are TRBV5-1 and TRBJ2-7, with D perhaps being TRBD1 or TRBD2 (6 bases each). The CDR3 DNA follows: TGCGCCAGCAGCTTGGTGGGACGGGGGCCCTACGAGCAGTACTTC. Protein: CASSLVGRGPYEQYF.